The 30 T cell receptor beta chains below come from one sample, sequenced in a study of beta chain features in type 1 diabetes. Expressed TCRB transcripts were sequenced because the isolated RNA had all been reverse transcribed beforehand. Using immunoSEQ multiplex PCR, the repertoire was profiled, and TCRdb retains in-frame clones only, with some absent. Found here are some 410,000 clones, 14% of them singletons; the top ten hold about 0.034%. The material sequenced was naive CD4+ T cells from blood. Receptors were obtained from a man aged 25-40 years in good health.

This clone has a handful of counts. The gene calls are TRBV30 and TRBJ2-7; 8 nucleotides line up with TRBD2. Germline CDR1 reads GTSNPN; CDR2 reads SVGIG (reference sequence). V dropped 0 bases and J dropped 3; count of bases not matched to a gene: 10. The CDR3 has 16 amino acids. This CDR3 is CAWSVQVRGGNYEQYV. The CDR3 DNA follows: TGTGCCTGGAGTGTACAAGTCCGGGGGGGCAACTACGAGCAGTACGTC.

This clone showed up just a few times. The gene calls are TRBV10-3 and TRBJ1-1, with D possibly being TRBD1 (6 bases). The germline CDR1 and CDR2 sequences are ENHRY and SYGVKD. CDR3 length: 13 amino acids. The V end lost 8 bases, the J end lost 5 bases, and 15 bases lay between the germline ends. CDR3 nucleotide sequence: TGTGCCATCCAAGGGACATTCACTACTGAAGCTTTCTTT. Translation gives CAIQGTFTTEAFF.

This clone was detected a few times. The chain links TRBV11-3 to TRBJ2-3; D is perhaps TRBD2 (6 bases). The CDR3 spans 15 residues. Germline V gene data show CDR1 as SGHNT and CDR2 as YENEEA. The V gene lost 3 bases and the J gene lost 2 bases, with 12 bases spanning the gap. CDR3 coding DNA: TGTGCCAGCAGCTTTAGCGGACTAACCACAGATACGCAGTATTTT. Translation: CASSFSGLTTDTQYF.

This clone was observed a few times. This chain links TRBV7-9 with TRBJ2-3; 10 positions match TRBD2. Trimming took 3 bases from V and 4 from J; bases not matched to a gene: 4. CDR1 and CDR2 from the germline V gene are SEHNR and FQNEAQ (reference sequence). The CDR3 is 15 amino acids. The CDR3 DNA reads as TGTGCCAGCAGCTTTCTAGCGGGGGTCGCAGATACGCAGTATTTT. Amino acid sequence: CASSFLAGVADTQYF. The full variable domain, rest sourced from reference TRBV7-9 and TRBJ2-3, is DTGVSQNPRHKITKRGQNVTFRCDPISEHNRLYWYRQTLGQGPEFLTYFQNEAQLEKSRLLSDRFSAERPKGSFSTLEIQRTEQGDSAMYLCASSFLAGVADTQYFGPGTRLTVL.

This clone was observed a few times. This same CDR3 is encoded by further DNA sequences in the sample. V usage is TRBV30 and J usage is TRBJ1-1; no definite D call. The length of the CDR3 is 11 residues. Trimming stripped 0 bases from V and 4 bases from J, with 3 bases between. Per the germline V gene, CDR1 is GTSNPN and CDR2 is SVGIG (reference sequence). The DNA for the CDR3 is TGTGCCTGGAGTGTCGGCACTGAAGCTTTCTTT. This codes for CAWSVGTEAFF.

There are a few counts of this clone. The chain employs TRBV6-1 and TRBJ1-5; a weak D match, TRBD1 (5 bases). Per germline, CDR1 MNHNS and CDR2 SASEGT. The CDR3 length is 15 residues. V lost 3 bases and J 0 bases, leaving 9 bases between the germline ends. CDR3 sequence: CASSETANSNQPQHF. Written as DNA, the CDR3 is TGTGCCAGCAGTGAGACAGCTAATAGCAATCAGCCCCAGCATTTT.

CDR3 protein: CASSLGTVEETQYF. DNA for the CDR3: TGTGCCAGCAGCTTAGGGACAGTTGAAGAGACCCAGTACTTC. The rearrangement links TRBV11-2 to TRBJ2-5; the D gene is possibly TRBD1 (6 bases). Germline values: CDR1 SGHAT, CDR2 FQNNGV. This CDR3 has 14 amino acids. Trimming took 1 base from V and 3 from J, leaving 9 bases between them.

The DNA for the CDR3 is TGTGCCAGCACCAGGGGACAGGGGAGAGCAGATACGCAGTATTTT. Residues: CASTRGQGRADTQYF. The gene calls are TRBV6-5 and TRBJ2-3, with 10 bases that match TRBD1. The junction had 8 bases not matched to a gene; V was cut back by 7 bases and J by 4 bases. Germline-derived CDR1 and CDR2 are MNHEY and SVGAGI. This CDR3 has 15 amino acids.

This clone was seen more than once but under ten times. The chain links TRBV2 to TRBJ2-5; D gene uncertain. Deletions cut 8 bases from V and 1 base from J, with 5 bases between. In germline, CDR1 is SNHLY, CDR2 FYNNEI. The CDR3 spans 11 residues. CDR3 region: CASGVQETQYF. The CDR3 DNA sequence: TGTGCCAGCGGGGTCCAAGAGACCCAGTACTTC. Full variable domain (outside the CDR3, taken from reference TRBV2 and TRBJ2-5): EPEVTQTPSHQVTQMGQEVILRCVPISNHLYFYWYRQILGQKVEFLVSFYNNEISEKSEIFDDQFSVERPDGSNFTLKIRSTKLEDSAMYFCASGVQETQYFGPGTRLLVL.

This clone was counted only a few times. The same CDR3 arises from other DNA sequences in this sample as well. This CDR3 reads CSVEGRGTYGYTF. In nucleotides, the CDR3 is TGCAGCGTTGAGGGTCGAGGAACCTATGGCTACACCTTC. The chain combines TRBV29-1 with TRBJ1-2, with D unresolved. V lost 3 bases, J lost 4 bases, and 12 bases lay in between. The CDR3 runs 13 residues. Germline values: CDR1 SQVTM, CDR2 ANQGSEA.

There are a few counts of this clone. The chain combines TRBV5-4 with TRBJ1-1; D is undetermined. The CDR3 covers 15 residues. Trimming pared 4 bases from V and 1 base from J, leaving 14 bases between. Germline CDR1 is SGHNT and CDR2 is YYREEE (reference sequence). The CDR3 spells CASSPRPAANTEAFF. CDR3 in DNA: TGTGCCAGCAGCCCTAGGCCGGCAGCGAACACTGAAGCTTTCTTT.

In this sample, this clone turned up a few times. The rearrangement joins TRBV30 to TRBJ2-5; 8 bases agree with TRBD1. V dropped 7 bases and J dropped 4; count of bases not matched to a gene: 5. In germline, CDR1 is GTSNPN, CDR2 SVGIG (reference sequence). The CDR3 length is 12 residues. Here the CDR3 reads CALDREGETQYF. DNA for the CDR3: TGTGCCTTGGACAGGGAAGGAGAGACCCAGTACTTC.

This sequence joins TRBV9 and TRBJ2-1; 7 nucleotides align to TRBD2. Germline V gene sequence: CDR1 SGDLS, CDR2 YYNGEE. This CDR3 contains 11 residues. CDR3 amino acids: CASSREDEQFF. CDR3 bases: TGTGCTTCCTCCCGGGAGGATGAGCAGTTCTTC. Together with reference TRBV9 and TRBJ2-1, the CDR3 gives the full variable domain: DSGVTQTPKHLITATGQRVTLRCSPRSGDLSVYWYQQSLDQGLQFLIQYYNGEERAKGNILERFSAQQFPDLHSELNLSSLELGDSALYFCASSREDEQFFGPGTRLTVL.

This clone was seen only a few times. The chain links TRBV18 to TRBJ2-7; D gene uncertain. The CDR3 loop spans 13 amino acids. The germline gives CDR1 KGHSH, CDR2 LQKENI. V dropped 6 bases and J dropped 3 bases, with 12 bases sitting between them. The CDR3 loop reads CASSRIENYEQYF. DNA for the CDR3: TGTGCCAGCTCTCGCATCGAAAACTACGAGCAGTACTTC.

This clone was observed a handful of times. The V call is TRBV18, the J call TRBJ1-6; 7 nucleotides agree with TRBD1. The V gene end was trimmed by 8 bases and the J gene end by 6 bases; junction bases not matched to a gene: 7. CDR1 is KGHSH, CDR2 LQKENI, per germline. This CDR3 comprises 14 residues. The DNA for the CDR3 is TGTGCCAGCACGGGAAACAGGGGTAATTCACCCCTCCACTTT. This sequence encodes CASTGNRGNSPLHF.

The CDR3 here is CASSVGQTYEQYF. DNA of the CDR3: TGTGCCAGCAGCGTAGGACAGACCTACGAGCAGTACTTC. V usage is TRBV9 and J usage is TRBJ2-7, with D possibly being TRBD1 (5 bases). Looked up from germline, CDR1 is SGDLS and CDR2 is YYNGEE. With 0 bases removed from V and 2 bases from J, the gap between germline ends came to 6 bases. The CDR3 is made up of 13 amino acids.

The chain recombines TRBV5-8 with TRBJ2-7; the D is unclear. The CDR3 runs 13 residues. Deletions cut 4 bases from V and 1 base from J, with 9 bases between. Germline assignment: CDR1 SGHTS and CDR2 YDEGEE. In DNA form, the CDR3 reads TGTGCCAGCAGCAGTCCGTCTTCCTACGAGCAGTACGTC. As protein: CASSSPSSYEQYV.

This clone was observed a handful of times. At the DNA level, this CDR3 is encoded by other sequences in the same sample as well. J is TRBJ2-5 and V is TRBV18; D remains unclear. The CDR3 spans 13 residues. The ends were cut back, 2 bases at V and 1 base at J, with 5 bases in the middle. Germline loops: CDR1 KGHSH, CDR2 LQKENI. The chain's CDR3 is CASSPGVQETQYF. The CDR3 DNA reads TGTGCCAGCTCACCAGGAGTCCAAGAGACCCAGTACTTC.

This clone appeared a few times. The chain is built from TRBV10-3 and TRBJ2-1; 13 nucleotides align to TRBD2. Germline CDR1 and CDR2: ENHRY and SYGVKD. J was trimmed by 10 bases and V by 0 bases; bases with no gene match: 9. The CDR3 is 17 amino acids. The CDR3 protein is CAISESSGLAGADEQFF. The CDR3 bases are TGTGCCATCAGTGAGTCGAGCGGACTAGCGGGAGCGGACGAGCAGTTCTTC.

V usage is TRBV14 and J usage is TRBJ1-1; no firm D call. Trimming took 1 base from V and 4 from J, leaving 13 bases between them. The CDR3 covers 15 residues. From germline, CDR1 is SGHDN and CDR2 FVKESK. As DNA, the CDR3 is TGTGCCAGCAGCCAAGTAATAGGGTTAGGCACTGAAGCTTTCTTT. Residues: CASSQVIGLGTEAFF.

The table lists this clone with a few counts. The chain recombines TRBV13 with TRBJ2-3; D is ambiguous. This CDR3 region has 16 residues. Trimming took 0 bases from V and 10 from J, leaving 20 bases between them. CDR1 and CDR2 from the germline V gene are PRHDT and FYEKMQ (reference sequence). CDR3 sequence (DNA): TGTGCCAGCAGCTTAGGCACGAGGATGTTAGCTTATCCGCAGTATTTT. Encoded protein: CASSLGTRMLAYPQYF.

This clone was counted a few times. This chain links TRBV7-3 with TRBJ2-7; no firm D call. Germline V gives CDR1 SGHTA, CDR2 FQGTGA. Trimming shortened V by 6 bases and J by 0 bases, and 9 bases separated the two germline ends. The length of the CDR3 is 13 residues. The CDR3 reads CASSRRSSYEQYV. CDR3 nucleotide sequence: TGTGCCAGCAGTCGGCGGAGCTCCTACGAGCAGTACGTC.

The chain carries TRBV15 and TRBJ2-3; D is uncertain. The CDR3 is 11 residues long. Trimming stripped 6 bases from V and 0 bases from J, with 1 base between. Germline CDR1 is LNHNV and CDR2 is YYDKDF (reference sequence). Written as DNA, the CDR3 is TGTGCCACCAGAAGCACAGATACGCAGTATTTT. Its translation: CATRSTDTQYF.

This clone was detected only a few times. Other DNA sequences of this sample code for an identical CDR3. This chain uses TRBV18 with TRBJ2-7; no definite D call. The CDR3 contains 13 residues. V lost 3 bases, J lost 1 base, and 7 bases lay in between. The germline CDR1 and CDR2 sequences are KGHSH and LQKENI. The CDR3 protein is CASSPSGSYEQYV. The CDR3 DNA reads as TGTGCCAGCTCACCCTCCGGGTCCTACGAGCAGTACGTC.

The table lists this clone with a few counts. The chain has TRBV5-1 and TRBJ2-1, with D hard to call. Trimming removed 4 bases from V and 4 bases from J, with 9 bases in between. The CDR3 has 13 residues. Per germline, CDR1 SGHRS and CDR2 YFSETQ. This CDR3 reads CASSLNSYNEQFF. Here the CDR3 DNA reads TGCGCCAGCAGCCTAAACAGTTACAATGAGCAGTTCTTC. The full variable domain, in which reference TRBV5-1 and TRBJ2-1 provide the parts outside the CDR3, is KAGVTQTPRYLIKTRGQQVTLSCSPISGHRSVSWYQQTPGQGLQFLFEYFSETQRNKGNFPGRFSGRQFSNSRSEMNVSTLELGDSALYLCASSLNSYNEQFFGPGTRLTVL.

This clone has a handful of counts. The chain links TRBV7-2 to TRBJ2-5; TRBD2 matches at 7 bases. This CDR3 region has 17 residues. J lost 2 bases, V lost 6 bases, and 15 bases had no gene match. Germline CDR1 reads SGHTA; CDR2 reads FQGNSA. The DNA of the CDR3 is TGTGCCAGCAGTCGCCCGGGAGGTCGGTTACCTCAAGAGACCCAGTACTTC. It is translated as CASSRPGGRLPQETQYF.

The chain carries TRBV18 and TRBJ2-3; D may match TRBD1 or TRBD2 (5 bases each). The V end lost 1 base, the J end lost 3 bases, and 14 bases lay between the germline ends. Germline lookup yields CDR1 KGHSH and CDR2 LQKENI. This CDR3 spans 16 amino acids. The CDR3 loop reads CASSPLEGPITDTQYF. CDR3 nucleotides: TGTGCCAGCTCACCACTTGAGGGACCGATAACAGATACGCAGTATTTT.

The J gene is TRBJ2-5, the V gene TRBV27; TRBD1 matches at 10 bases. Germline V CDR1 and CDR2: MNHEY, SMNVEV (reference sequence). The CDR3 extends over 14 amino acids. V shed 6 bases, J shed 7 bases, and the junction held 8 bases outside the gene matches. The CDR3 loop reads CASRTGTGVGTQYF. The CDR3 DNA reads TGTGCCAGCAGGACCGGGACAGGGGTTGGGACCCAGTACTTC.

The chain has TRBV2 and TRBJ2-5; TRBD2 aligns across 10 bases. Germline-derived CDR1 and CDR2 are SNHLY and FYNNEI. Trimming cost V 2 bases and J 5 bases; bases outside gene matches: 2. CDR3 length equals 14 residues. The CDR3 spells CASSELAGVETQYF. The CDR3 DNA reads TGTGCCAGCAGTGAACTAGCGGGGGTGGAGACCCAGTACTTC.

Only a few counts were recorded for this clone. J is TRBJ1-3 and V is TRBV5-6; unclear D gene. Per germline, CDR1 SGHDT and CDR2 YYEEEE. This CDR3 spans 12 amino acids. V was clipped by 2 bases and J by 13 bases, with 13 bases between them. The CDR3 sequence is CASSFVSSLIYF. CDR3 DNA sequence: TGTGCCAGCAGCTTCGTCTCGTCGCTAATATATTTT. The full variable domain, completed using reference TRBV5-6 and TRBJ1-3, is DAGVTQSPTHLIKTRGQQVTLRCSPKSGHDTVSWYQQALGQGPQFIFQYYEEEERQRGNFPDRFSGHQFPNYSSELNVNALLLGDSALYLCASSFVSSLIYFGEGSWLTVV.